A single sample gave rise to the 10 T cell receptor beta chains below, sequenced in a study of blood T cell repertoires in COVID-19. The method was immunoSEQ multiplex PCR; TCRdb's version includes in-frame clones alone and lacks a portion of them. The sample contains 250,000 or so clones, around four fifths of which appear only once. The specimen was peripheral blood. All receptors derive from a woman aged 55-69 years with active or convalescent COVID-19.

The V gene is TRBV6-6, the J gene TRBJ2-3; TRBD2 is a possible D gene (6 bases). The length of the CDR3 is 14 residues. The V gene's germline CDR1 is MNHNY and CDR2 SVGAGI (reference sequence). Trimming pared 0 bases from V and 6 bases from J, leaving 10 bases between. The CDR3 here is CASSYSRGVDTQYF. The CDR3, as DNA: TGTGCCAGCAGTTACTCGCGGGGAGTGGATACGCAGTATTTT.

The chain couples TRBV7-6 to TRBJ2-7; 9 bases agree with TRBD2. Trimming cost V 2 bases and J 3 bases; bases outside gene matches: 8. The CDR3 sequence is 16 residues long. CDR1 SGHVS and CDR2 FNYEAQ come from the germline V gene. The CDR3: CASSLWPREGVYEQYF. Here the CDR3 DNA reads TGTGCCAGCAGCTTATGGCCGCGGGAGGGGGTCTACGAGCAGTACTTC.

V gene TRBV5-1 combines with J gene TRBJ2-1; tentative D call: TRBD2 (6 bases). Germline V gives CDR1 SGHRS, CDR2 YFSETQ. The CDR3 spans 15 residues. Between the trimmed V and J ends, which lost 0 bases and 4 bases, there was a span of 11 bases. The CDR3 DNA reads as TGCGCCAGCAGCTTGGTGCGGGACCAATACAATGAGCAGTTCTTC. This codes for CASSLVRDQYNEQFF.

A single count supports this clone. The rearrangement uses TRBV19 and TRBJ1-6, with 7 nucleotides matching TRBD1. The CDR3 extends over 14 amino acids. With V trimmed by 4 bases and J by 8 bases, 5 bases remained unmatched. In germline, CDR1 is LNHDA, CDR2 SQIVND (reference sequence). The CDR3: CASSTGQGDSPLHF. In DNA, the CDR3 is TGTGCCAGTAGTACCGGGCAGGGGGATTCACCCCTCCACTTT.

This rearrangement joins TRBV5-1 to TRBJ2-1, with TRBD1 matching over 10 bases. Germline loops: CDR1 SGHRS, CDR2 YFSETQ. The CDR3 has 16 amino acids. Losses at the gene ends were 2 bases for V and 6 bases for J; bases not matched to a gene: 8. CDR3 sequence: CASSLTGQGLSNEQFF. DNA of the CDR3: TGCGCCAGCAGCTTAACGGGACAGGGGTTGTCCAATGAGCAGTTCTTC.

The genes are TRBV3-1 (or the pseudogene TRBV3-2) and TRBJ2-7; D may be TRBD2 (5 bases). In germline, CDR1 is LGHDT, CDR2 YNNKEL (reference sequence). The CDR3 length is 13 residues. V lost 1 base to trimming and J lost 6 bases, with 10 bases between them. CDR3 protein: CASSQVRESEQYF. The CDR3 nucleotides read TGTGCCAGCAGCCAAGTTCGGGAAAGCGAGCAGTACTTC.

This chain uses TRBV7-2 with TRBJ1-4; possibly TRBD1 for D (6 bases). Germline assignment: CDR1 SGHTA and CDR2 FQGNSA. V was cut by 1 base and J by 8 bases, with 17 bases left in between. The CDR3 is 16 amino acids. The CDR3 here is CASSLVSGGGGEKLFF. CDR3 nucleotide sequence: TGTGCCAGCAGCTTAGTGAGCGGGGGTGGGGGCGAAAAACTGTTTTTT.

This chain links TRBV29-1 with TRBJ2-3; D uncertain. The germline CDR1 and CDR2 sequences are SQVTM and ANQGSEA. Trimming removed 4 bases at V and 3 bases at J, with 11 bases between. CDR3 length equals 13 residues. This CDR3 is CSVVRRGTDTQYF. CDR3 nucleotides: TGCAGCGTTGTTCGGCGCGGAACAGATACGCAGTATTTT.

This clone was recorded once. The V call is TRBV7-9, the J call TRBJ2-3, with 8 bases fitting TRBD1. The CDR3 contains 15 residues. V shed 5 bases and J 2 bases; nucleotides not matched to a gene: 6. Germline loops: CDR1 SEHNR, CDR2 FQNEAQ (reference sequence). Written as DNA, the CDR3 is TGTGCCAGCAGCGCCGGACAGGGTACCACAGATACGCAGTATTTT. This encodes CASSAGQGTTDTQYF. Together with reference TRBV7-9 and TRBJ2-3, the CDR3 gives the full variable domain: DTGVSQNPRHKITKRGQNVTFRCDPISEHNRLYWYRQTLGQGPEFLTYFQNEAQLEKSRLLSDRFSAERPKGSFSTLEIQRTEQGDSAMYLCASSAGQGTTDTQYFGPGTRLTVL.

The rearrangement links TRBV15 to TRBJ2-5; TRBD2 aligns across 8 bases. The V and J ends lost 0 bases and 4 bases, in that order; junction bases with no gene match: 4. The CDR3 length is 15 residues. Per germline, CDR1 LNHNV and CDR2 YYDKDF (reference sequence). The CDR3 loop is CATSREYGGGETQYF. CDR3 DNA sequence: TGTGCCACCAGCAGAGAGTACGGGGGGGGAGAGACCCAGTACTTC. Looking up the rest from reference TRBV15 and TRBJ2-5 gives the full variable domain: DAMVIQNPRYQVTQFGKPVTLSCSQTLNHNVMYWYQQKSSQAPKLLFHYYDKDFNNEADTPDNFQSRRPNTSFCFLDIRSPGLGDTAMYLCATSREYGGGETQYFGPGTRLLVL.